This T cell receptor (beta chain) was sequenced during a study of blood T cells in healthy people across ages. Primers used in a second PCR of roughly 6 to 11 cycles were a sample-barcoded 5' primer and a J-beta primer mix. Every cDNA molecule bore a tag from a template-switch adaptor containing 12 random nucleotides. TCRdb fed the 5' RACE reads into MiXCR, producing one record per CDR3 protein. The repertoire holds some 760,000 distinct CDR3 sequences, with 20% to 30% as singletons. With respect to this clonotype: Its antigen remains unknown.

CDR3 length equals 13 residues. Germline V gene data show CDR1 as MNHEY and CDR2 as SMNVEV (reference sequence). Study-wide points: Investigators viewed diversity estimates from one million T cells as underestimates, the study reported. Leaving the PBMCs unsorted stopped any conclusive comparison of naive versus antigen-experienced cells.

These data were also filed under a second study, of T cells of mothers and their children. That study adds: Per mother, over 9.5 million TCR beta CDR3 reads were obtained; per child, about 3 million.

The TCR was taken from a boy aged 5-17 years in good health. Sequenced input: blood. The chain couples TRBV27 to TRBJ2-5; D unclear. TRBJ2-1 explains the end of the DNA better; the J call may be wrong. The CDR3 coding sequence is TGTGCCAGCCTCGGGCCGGGCTACAATGAGCAGTTCTTC. Amino acids: CASLGPGYNEQFF.